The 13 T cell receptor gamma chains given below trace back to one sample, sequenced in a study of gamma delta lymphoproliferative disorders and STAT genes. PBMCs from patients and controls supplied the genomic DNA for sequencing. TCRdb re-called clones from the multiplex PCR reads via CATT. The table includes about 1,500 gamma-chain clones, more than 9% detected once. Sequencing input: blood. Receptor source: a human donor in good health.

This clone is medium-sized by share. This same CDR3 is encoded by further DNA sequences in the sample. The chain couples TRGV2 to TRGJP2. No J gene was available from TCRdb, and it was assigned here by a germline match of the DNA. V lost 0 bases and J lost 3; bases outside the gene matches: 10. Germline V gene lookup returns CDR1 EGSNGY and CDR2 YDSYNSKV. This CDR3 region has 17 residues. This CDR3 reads CATWDGYPWGSDWIKTF. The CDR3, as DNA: TGTGCCACCTGGGACGGGTACCCGTGGGGTAGTGATTGGATCAAGACGTTT.

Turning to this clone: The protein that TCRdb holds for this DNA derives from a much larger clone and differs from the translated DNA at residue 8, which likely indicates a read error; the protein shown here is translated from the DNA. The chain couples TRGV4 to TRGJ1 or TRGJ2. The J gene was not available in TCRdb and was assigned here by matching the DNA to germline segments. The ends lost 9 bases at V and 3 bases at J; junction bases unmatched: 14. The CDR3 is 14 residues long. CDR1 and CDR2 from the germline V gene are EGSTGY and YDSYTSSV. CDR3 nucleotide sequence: TGTGCCACCATTAACCGACAACCTTATTATAAGAAACTCTTT. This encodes CATINRQPYYKKLF.

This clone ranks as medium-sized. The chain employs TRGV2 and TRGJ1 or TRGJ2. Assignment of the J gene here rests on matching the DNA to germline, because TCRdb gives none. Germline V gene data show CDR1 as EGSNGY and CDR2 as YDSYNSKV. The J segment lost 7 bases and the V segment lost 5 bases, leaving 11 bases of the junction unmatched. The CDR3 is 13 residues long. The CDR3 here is CATWAPARYKKLF. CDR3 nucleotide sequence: TGTGCCACCTGGGCCCCAGCGAGGTATAAGAAACTCTTT.

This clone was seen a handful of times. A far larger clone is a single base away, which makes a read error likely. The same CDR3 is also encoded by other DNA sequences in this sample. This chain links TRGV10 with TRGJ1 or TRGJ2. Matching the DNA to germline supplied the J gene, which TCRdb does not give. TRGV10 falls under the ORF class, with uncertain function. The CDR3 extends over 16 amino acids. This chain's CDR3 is CAAWEAGGKHYYKKLF. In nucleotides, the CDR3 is TGTGCTGCGTGGGAGGCGGGGGGGAAACATTACTATAAGAAACTCTTT.

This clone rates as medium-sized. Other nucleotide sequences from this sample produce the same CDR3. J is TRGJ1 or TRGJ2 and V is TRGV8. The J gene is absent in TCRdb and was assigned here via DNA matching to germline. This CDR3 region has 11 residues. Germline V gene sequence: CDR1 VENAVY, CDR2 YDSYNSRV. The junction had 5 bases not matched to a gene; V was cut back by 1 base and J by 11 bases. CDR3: CATWDRAEKLF. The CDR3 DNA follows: TGTGCCACCTGGGATAGAGCAGAGAAACTCTTT.

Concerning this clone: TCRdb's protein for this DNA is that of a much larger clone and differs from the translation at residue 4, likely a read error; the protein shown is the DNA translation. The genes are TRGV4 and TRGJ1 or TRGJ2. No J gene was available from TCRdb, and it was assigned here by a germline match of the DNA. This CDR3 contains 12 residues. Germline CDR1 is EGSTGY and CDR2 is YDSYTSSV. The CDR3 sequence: CATRDGYYKKLF. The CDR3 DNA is TGTGCCACCCGGGATGGCTATTATAAGAAACTCTTT.

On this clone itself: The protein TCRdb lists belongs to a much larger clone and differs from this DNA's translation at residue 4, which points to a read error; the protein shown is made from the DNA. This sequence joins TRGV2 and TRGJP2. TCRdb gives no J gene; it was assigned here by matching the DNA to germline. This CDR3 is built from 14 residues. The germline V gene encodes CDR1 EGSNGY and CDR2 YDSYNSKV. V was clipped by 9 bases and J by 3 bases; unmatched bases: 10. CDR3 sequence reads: CATRGAGSDWIKTF. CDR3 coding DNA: TGTGCCACCCGGGGCGCCGGTAGTGATTGGATCAAGACGTTT.

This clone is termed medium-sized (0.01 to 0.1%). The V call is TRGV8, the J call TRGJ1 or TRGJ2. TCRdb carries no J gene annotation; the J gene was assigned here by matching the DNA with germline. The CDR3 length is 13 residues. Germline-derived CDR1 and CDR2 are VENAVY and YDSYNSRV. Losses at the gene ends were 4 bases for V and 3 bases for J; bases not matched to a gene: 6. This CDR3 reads CATWEIPYYKKLF. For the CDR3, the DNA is TGTGCCACCTGGGAAATCCCTTATTATAAGAAACTCTTT.

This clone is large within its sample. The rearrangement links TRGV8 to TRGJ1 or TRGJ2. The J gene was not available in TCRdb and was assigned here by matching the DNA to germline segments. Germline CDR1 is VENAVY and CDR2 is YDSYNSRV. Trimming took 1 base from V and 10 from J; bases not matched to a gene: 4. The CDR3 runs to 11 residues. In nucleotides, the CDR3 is TGTGCCACCTGGGATAGCCCCAAGAAACTCTTT. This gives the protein CATWDSPKKLF.

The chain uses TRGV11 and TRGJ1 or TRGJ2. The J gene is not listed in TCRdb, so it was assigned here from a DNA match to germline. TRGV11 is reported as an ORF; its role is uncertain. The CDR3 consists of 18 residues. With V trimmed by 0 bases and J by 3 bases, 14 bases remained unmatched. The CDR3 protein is CACWIRHSINRIYYKKLF. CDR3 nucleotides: TGTGCCTGCTGGATTAGGCACTCGATCAACAGGATTTATTATAAGAAACTCTTT.

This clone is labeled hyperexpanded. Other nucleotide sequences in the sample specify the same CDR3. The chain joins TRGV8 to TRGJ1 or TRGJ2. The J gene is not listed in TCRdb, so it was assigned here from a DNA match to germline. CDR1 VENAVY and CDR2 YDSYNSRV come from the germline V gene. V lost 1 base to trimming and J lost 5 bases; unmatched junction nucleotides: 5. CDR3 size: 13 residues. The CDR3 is CATWDRRHYKKLF. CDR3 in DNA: TGTGCCACCTGGGATAGACGGCATTATAAGAAACTCTTT.

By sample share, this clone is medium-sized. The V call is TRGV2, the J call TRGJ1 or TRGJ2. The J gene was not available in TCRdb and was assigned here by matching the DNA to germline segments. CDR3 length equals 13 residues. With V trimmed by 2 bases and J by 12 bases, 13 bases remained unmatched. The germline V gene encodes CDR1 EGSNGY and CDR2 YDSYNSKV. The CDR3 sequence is CATWDDHRFGKLF. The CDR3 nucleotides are TGTGCCACCTGGGACGACCACCGATTTGGGAAACTCTTT.

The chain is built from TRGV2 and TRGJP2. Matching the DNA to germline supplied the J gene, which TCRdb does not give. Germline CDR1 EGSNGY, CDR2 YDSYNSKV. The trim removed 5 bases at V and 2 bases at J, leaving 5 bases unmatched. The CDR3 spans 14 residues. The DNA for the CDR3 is TGTGCCACCTGGGGGGAAAGTAGTGATTGGATCAAGACGTTT. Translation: CATWGESSDWIKTF.